The 32 T cell receptor beta chains given below trace back to one sample, sequenced in a study of CD39 and CD103 CD8 tumor-infiltrating T cells. Method: immunoSEQ multiplex PCR; TCRdb's copy keeps in-frame clones and lacks some. The sample carries about 2,400 clones, 65% to 75% recorded once. The sequencing sample was made of CD39- CD103- CD8+ T cells sorted from the tumor. Sample subset: CD103-CD39- double-negative CD45RA- CD8 T cells. The source is a human donor with head and neck squamous cell carcinoma.

This chain connects TRBV10-2 to TRBJ2-5; TRBD1 matches 9 bases. Germline lookup yields CDR1 WSHSY and CDR2 SAAADI. V shed 6 bases, J shed 2 bases, and the junction held 4 bases outside the gene matches. The CDR3 sequence is 14 residues long. In DNA form, the CDR3 reads TGCGCCAGCAGAAGGGACAGGGCGCAAGAGACCCAGTACTTC. It specifies CASRRDRAQETQYF.

This clone is categorized as large (0.1 to 1%). This chain joins TRBV30 and TRBJ1-5, with D possibly TRBD1 on 5 matching bases. V was clipped by 1 base and J by 6 bases, with 16 bases between them. From germline, CDR1 is GTSNPN and CDR2 SVGIG (reference sequence). The length of the CDR3 is 15 residues. The CDR3 DNA is TGTGCCTGGAGTGGTGGGGTGGGGGATGGTCAGCCCCAGCATTTT. It codes for CAWSGGVGDGQPQHF.

V is TRBV29-1 and J is TRBJ2-7; 7 bases match TRBD1. CDR1 is SQVTM, CDR2 ANQGSEA, per germline. J gave up 3 bases and V 0 bases, and 14 bases lay outside the gene matches. The CDR3 totals 17 residues. CDR3 nucleotides: TGCAGCGTTGAAGATGTTGATCGGGACAGCGGTGTCTACGAGCAGTACTTC. This translates into CSVEDVDRDSGVYEQYF.

The chain employs TRBV18 and TRBJ2-3; tentatively, D is TRBD2 (7 bases). The V gene lost 4 bases and the J gene lost 4 bases, with 15 bases spanning the gap. Germline-derived CDR1 and CDR2 are KGHSH and LQKENI. There are 15 residues in the CDR3. CDR3 protein: CASSQYGGPSDTQYF. The CDR3 DNA sequence: TGTGCCAGCTCACAGTACGGGGGGCCATCAGATACGCAGTATTTT.

V gene TRBV11-3 combines with J gene TRBJ2-1; 10 positions agree with TRBD2. The CDR3 runs 19 residues. The germline gives CDR1 SGHNT, CDR2 YENEEA. V dropped 5 bases and J dropped 0; count of bases not matched to a gene: 13. CDR3 sequence reads: CASSARQGASGSSYNEQFF. The CDR3 DNA reads as TGTGCCAGCAGCGCCCGACAGGGTGCTAGCGGGAGCTCCTACAATGAGCAGTTCTTC.

The chain links TRBV27 to TRBJ2-6; no definite D call. Deletions cut 6 bases from V and 0 bases from J, with 12 bases between. Looked up from germline, CDR1 is MNHEY and CDR2 is SMNVEV (reference sequence). The CDR3 extends over 16 amino acids. DNA of the CDR3: TGTGCCAGCAGCCCACAGCTTACCTCTGGGGCCAACGTCCTGACTTTC. Translated: CASSPQLTSGANVLTF.

Only a few counts were recorded for this clone. The V and J genes are TRBV5-6 and TRBJ2-5; possibly TRBD1 or TRBD2 for D (5 bases each). The V and J ends lost 4 bases and 1 base respectively, with 14 bases between them. Germline CDR1 is SGHDT and CDR2 is YYEEEE. The CDR3 is 15 amino acids. The CDR3 is CASSKNGAPQETQYF. The CDR3 coding sequence is TGTGCCAGCAGCAAGAACGGGGCCCCCCAAGAGACCCAGTACTTC.

This clone appeared once. The rearrangement uses TRBV19 and TRBJ1-5, with D possibly TRBD1 on 5 matching bases. V was pared by 7 bases and J by 7 bases, with 17 bases between. CDR1 and CDR2 (germline): LNHDA, SQIVND (reference sequence). This CDR3 has 14 residues. The CDR3 coding sequence is TGTGCCAGTACCGGCATGGGGGGGAGCCAGCCCCAGCATTTT. Translating it yields CASTGMGGSQPQHF.

The sample holds one count of this clone. This chain connects TRBV27 to TRBJ1-6, with a tentative D call TRBD1 (5 bases). V lost 3 bases and J lost 0, with 15 bases in between. Per the germline V gene, CDR1 is MNHEY and CDR2 is SMNVEV (reference sequence). This CDR3 comprises 18 residues. CDR3 region: CASSLTGTLSSYNSPLHF. CDR3 in DNA: TGTGCCAGCAGTTTGACGGGGACTCTAAGCTCCTATAATTCACCCCTCCACTTT.

The chain links TRBV9 to TRBJ2-1; D unresolved. CDR1 SGDLS and CDR2 YYNGEE come from the germline V gene. Between the trimmed V and J ends, which lost 4 bases and 10 bases, there was a span of 12 bases. The CDR3 loop spans 12 amino acids. CDR3 nucleotides: TGTGCCAGCAGCCCCTCCGATTGGGAGCAGTTCTTC. As protein: CASSPSDWEQFF.

The rearrangement uses TRBV7-6 and TRBJ2-7, with 10 bases fitting TRBD2. From germline, CDR1 is SGHVS and CDR2 FNYEAQ. The CDR3 covers 18 residues. After removal of 1 base from V and 2 bases from J, the junction contained 11 bases not matched to a gene. This CDR3 is CASSLGLTSGVTTYEQYF. The CDR3 DNA follows: TGTGCCAGCAGCTTAGGTCTTACTAGCGGGGTTACTACCTACGAGCAGTACTTC.

V gene TRBV30 combines with J gene TRBJ2-1; 10 nucleotides agree with TRBD2. The CDR3 sequence is 18 residues long. Germline V gene sequence: CDR1 GTSNPN, CDR2 SVGIG (reference sequence). V lost 0 bases, J lost 8 bases, and 16 bases stayed unmatched. The CDR3 loop is CAWSVSPVTSGFSDEQFF. CDR3 nucleotides: TGTGCCTGGAGTGTCTCTCCTGTGACTAGCGGGTTTTCGGATGAGCAGTTCTTC.

The rearrangement links TRBV7-9 to TRBJ2-2; D is unclear. Trimming removed 5 bases at V and 6 bases at J, with 10 bases between. The CDR3 spans 13 residues. Looked up from germline, CDR1 is SEHNR and CDR2 is FQNEAQ (reference sequence). The CDR3 is CASSPPYSGELFF. The DNA of the CDR3 is TGTGCCAGCAGCCCTCCGTATTCCGGGGAGCTGTTTTTT.

The chain carries TRBV9 and TRBJ2-1, with D possibly being TRBD2 (6 bases). Trimming shortened V by 0 bases and J by 0 bases, and 10 bases separated the two germline ends. The CDR3 runs to 16 residues. Germline CDR1 SGDLS, CDR2 YYNGEE. The CDR3 nucleotides are TGTGCCAGCAGCGTAGAGGCGGGGAGCTCCTACAATGAGCAGTTCTTC. Translating gives CASSVEAGSSYNEQFF.

This chain links TRBV19 with TRBJ2-1; D might be TRBD1 or TRBD2, each matching 5 bases. The ends were cut back, 2 bases at V and 0 bases at J, with 11 bases in the middle. Germline V gives CDR1 LNHDA, CDR2 SQIVND (reference sequence). This CDR3 region has 16 residues. As DNA, the CDR3 is TGTGCCAGTAGTATAATATCAGGGAGCTCCTACAATGAGCAGTTCTTC. Residues: CASSIISGSSYNEQFF. Full variable domain (missing parts from reference TRBV19 and TRBJ2-1): DGGITQSPKYLFRKEGQNVTLSCEQNLNHDAMYWYRQDPGQGLRLIYYSQIVNDFQKGDIAEGYSVSREKKESFPLTVTSAQKNPTAFYLCASSIISGSSYNEQFFGPGTRLTVL.

The chain links TRBV4-1 to TRBJ2-7, with 7 bases matching TRBD2. The V segment lost 1 base and the J segment 4 bases; nucleotides outside the gene matches: 16. This CDR3 is 18 amino acids long. The germline CDR1 and CDR2 sequences are MGHRA and YSYEKL. CDR3 loop: CASSQVASTSGTMYEQYF. CDR3 in DNA: TGCGCCAGCAGCCAAGTTGCGTCAACTTCGGGGACTATGTACGAGCAGTACTTC.

This clone was seen more than once but under ten times. The V and J genes are TRBV6-1 and TRBJ2-1; 12 positions match TRBD2. V dropped 2 bases and J dropped 9; count of bases not matched to a gene: 8. Germline CDR1 MNHNS, CDR2 SASEGT. The CDR3 is 16 amino acids. CDR3: CASSEPLAGGPGEQFF. CDR3 in DNA: TGTGCCAGCAGTGAACCCCTAGCGGGGGGGCCGGGTGAGCAGTTCTTC.

This clone was detected only once. The V call is TRBV5-6, the J call TRBJ1-1; possible D gene TRBD1, 5 bases. Germline CDR1 is SGHDT and CDR2 is YYEEEE. The V end was cut by 0 bases, the J end by 5 bases, with 11 bases between. CDR3 length equals 14 residues. CDR3 in amino acids: CASSLGGTQTEAFF. In DNA form, the CDR3 reads TGTGCCAGCAGCTTGGGGGGGACGCAGACTGAAGCTTTCTTT.

This chain links TRBV9 with TRBJ2-3; 7 nucleotides agree with TRBD2. V lost 2 bases and J lost 0; bases outside the gene matches: 12. Germline CDR1 is SGDLS and CDR2 is YYNGEE. The CDR3 covers 18 residues. CDR3 coding DNA: TGTGCCAGCAGCGTTGGGTTTTCTAGCGGAAGGAGCACAGATACGCAGTATTTT. Translating it yields CASSVGFSSGRSTDTQYF.

This chain's CDR3 is CAWSVGGTSTDTQYF. Here the CDR3 DNA reads TGTGCCTGGAGTGTCGGGGGAACTAGCACAGATACGCAGTATTTT. The chain couples TRBV30 to TRBJ2-3; possible D gene TRBD2, 6 bases. The V end lost 0 bases, the J end lost 0 bases, and 10 bases lay between the germline ends. Germline lookup yields CDR1 GTSNPN and CDR2 SVGIG (reference sequence). The CDR3 contains 15 residues.

The chain links TRBV19 to TRBJ2-7; D is possibly TRBD2 (6 bases). The CDR3 totals 15 residues. Germline V lookup: CDR1 LNHDA, CDR2 SQIVND (reference sequence). V lost 3 bases and J 1 base, leaving 13 bases between the germline ends. As DNA, the CDR3 is TGTGCCAGTAGTATCATGCGGGGATCTTCCTACGAGCAGTACTTC. Amino acid sequence: CASSIMRGSSYEQYF.

The V gene is TRBV4-1, the J gene TRBJ1-6; D is ambiguous. The CDR3 is made up of 16 amino acids. Trimming took 0 bases from V and 8 from J, leaving 14 bases between them. Germline CDR1 MGHRA, CDR2 YSYEKL. CDR3 nucleotide sequence: TGCGCCAGCAGCCAAGACGGCCCCCCGATGGATTCACCCCTCCACTTT. It specifies CASSQDGPPMDSPLHF.

In this sample, this clone turned up a few times. The rearrangement links TRBV5-1 to TRBJ2-7; 8 bases are shared with TRBD1. Per germline, CDR1 SGHRS and CDR2 YFSETQ. The CDR3 covers 15 residues. V lost 2 bases to trimming and J lost 0 bases; unmatched junction nucleotides: 4. The CDR3 coding sequence is TGCGCCAGCAGCTTATGGACAGGGAACTCCTACGAGCAGTACTTC. Translation gives CASSLWTGNSYEQYF.

By share of the sample, this clone is large (0.1 to 1%). The chain is built from TRBV20-1 and TRBJ1-2; D gene ambiguous. CDR1 DFQATT and CDR2 SNEGSKA come from the germline V gene (reference sequence). V lost 3 bases, J lost 8 bases, and 10 bases lay in between. This CDR3 is 11 amino acids long. CDR3 region: CSARTDRGYTF. The CDR3 DNA reads TGCAGTGCTAGGACGGACCGGGGCTACACCTTC.

V usage is TRBV10-3 and J usage is TRBJ1-1; D perhaps matches TRBD1 (5 bases). The CDR3 extends over 16 amino acids. Germline lookup yields CDR1 ENHRY and CDR2 SYGVKD. V lost 8 bases, J lost 3 bases, and 22 bases lay in between. The CDR3 here is CAIDWLRAGGDTEAFF. For the CDR3, the DNA is TGTGCCATCGATTGGCTTCGTGCAGGAGGGGACACTGAAGCTTTCTTT.

V and J are TRBV9 and TRBJ1-1, with D possibly TRBD1 on 5 matching bases. Germline CDR1 is SGDLS and CDR2 is YYNGEE. The CDR3 contains 13 residues. V dropped 3 bases and J dropped 4 bases, with 10 bases sitting between them. The DNA of the CDR3 is TGTGCCAGCAGCGGTGGGCAGGGCACTGAAGCTTTCTTT. Translation: CASSGGQGTEAFF.

This chain connects TRBV7-9 to TRBJ1-1, with 8 bases lining up with TRBD1. Germline-derived CDR1 and CDR2 are SEHNR and FQNEAQ (reference sequence). V was pared by 3 bases and J by 8 bases, with 17 bases of the junction left unmatched. This CDR3 region has 17 residues. For the CDR3, the DNA is TGTGCCAGCAGCTTTCCCCCCATGGACAGGGAGGCTTCCGAAGCTTTCTTT. The encoded protein is CASSFPPMDREASEAFF.

The CDR3 DNA follows: TGTGCCAGCAGTGTCCGGGGGACCGAACCTAACTATGGCTACACCTTC. It encodes CASSVRGTEPNYGYTF. The chain joins TRBV2 to TRBJ1-2, with D perhaps TRBD1 (5 bases). The CDR3 extends over 16 amino acids. Germline V lookup: CDR1 SNHLY, CDR2 FYNNEI. The V gene lost 4 bases and the J gene lost 0 bases, with 15 bases spanning the gap.

The gene calls are TRBV5-8 and TRBJ1-5; 8 bases agree with TRBD1. This CDR3 has 13 amino acids. In germline, CDR1 is SGHTS, CDR2 YDEGEE. Germline trimming cut 3 bases from V and 11 bases from J; bases unmatched to any gene: 7. CDR3 loop: CASSSRQGKAQHF. CDR3 coding DNA: TGTGCCAGCAGCTCCCGACAGGGGAAAGCCCAGCATTTT.

The chain employs TRBV7-9 and TRBJ1-3; D is ambiguous. Germline V lookup: CDR1 SEHNR, CDR2 FQNEAQ (reference sequence). V lost 5 bases and J lost 8, with 13 bases in between. The CDR3 is 13 residues long. The CDR3 sequence is CASSTTALDTIYF. The CDR3 bases are TGTGCCAGCAGCACTACAGCGTTGGACACCATATATTTT.

The CDR3 spells CASQTGGTSPLHF. CDR3 sequence (DNA): TGTGCCAGCCAAACAGGGGGCACTTCACCCCTCCACTTT. V is TRBV28 and J is TRBJ1-6; 9 nucleotides align to TRBD1. This CDR3 has 13 residues. In germline, CDR1 is MDHEN, CDR2 SYDVKM. The trim removed 8 bases at V and 9 bases at J, leaving 5 bases unmatched.

There are a few counts of this clone. This CDR3 reads CASSTQGFRDLDGYTF. The CDR3 DNA reads as TGTGCCAGCAGCACTCAGGGGTTTAGGGATTTAGATGGCTACACCTTC. This chain connects TRBV13 to TRBJ1-2; TRBD1 might be the D (6 bases). The V gene's germline CDR1 is PRHDT and CDR2 FYEKMQ (reference sequence). This CDR3 has 16 amino acids. Trimming shortened V by 5 bases and J by 6 bases, and 22 bases separated the two germline ends.